Listed here are 17 T cell receptor beta chains from one sample, sequenced in a study of shared clonotypes between healthy human individuals (dated by TCRdb to the early 2020s). The library came from the immunoSEQ multiplex PCR assay. TCRdb provides this immuneACCESS table in a form limited to in-frame rearrangements. Some clones are lacking; in checked studies, under half of them reflect an unresolved V gene, and why the rest are absent is not known. Here the sample has 2 million to 2.5 million clones; 85% to 95% occur a single time. In total, the top ten clones hold around 0.4% of the sample. Sequencing input: naive CD4+ T cells from PBMCs. This sample's cell subset or site label indicates: CD45RA+ positively selected. All receptors come from a man aged 18-30 years in good health. Some clones in this sample may be carry-over from other donors' samples.

The CDR3 region has the DNA TGTGCCTGTTCTCCCGGGACCCGTGCTTACAATGAGCAGTTCTTC. This gives the protein CACSPGTRAYNEQFF. This chain joins TRBV30 and TRBJ2-1; possibly TRBD1 or TRBD2 for D (5 bases each). The CDR3 runs to 15 residues. Germline V gives CDR1 GTSNPN, CDR2 SVGIG (reference sequence). Trimming cost V 6 bases and J 4 bases, with 19 bases left between them.

The chain recombines TRBV29-1 with TRBJ2-1; 8 bases are shared with TRBD1. In germline, CDR1 is SQVTM, CDR2 ANQGSEA. The CDR3 sequence is 16 residues long. Germline trimming cut 5 bases from V and 12 bases from J; bases unmatched to any gene: 21. The CDR3 DNA is TGCAGCGTTTACGGGCTCGGACAGGGCTTTCTGGCTGGGCAGTTCTTC. It is translated as CSVYGLGQGFLAGQFF.

The chain carries TRBV27 and TRBJ2-3; 11 bases fit TRBD2. After removal of 3 bases from V and 4 bases from J, the junction contained 3 bases not matched to a gene. Germline V CDR1 and CDR2: MNHEY, SMNVEV (reference sequence). The CDR3 sequence is 15 residues long. The CDR3 DNA sequence: TGTGCCAGCAGTTTTTTACTAGCGGGAGCAGATACGCAGTATTTT. It codes for CASSFLLAGADTQYF.

This chain connects TRBV11-3 to TRBJ2-5; maybe TRBD2 (6 bases). Germline CDR1 and CDR2: SGHNT and YENEEA. This CDR3 comprises 13 residues. Trimming cost V 6 bases and J 2 bases, with 10 bases left between them. CDR3 loop: CASRAEGQETQYF. CDR3 coding DNA: TGTGCCAGCAGGGCGGAGGGGCAAGAGACCCAGTACTTC.

V gene TRBV13 combines with J gene TRBJ2-3; 10 nucleotides line up with TRBD1. Germline values: CDR1 PRHDT, CDR2 FYEKMQ (reference sequence). This CDR3 is 15 amino acids long. J lost 2 bases, V lost 6 bases, and 5 bases had no gene match. Here the CDR3 reads CASRPTGGPTDTQYF. The CDR3 coding sequence is TGTGCCAGCAGACCGACAGGGGGCCCCACAGATACGCAGTATTTT.

V is TRBV27 and J is TRBJ2-3; D unclear. V lost 3 bases, J lost 1 base, and 8 bases lay in between. Germline V gene lookup returns CDR1 MNHEY and CDR2 SMNVEV (reference sequence). This CDR3 spans 14 amino acids. The CDR3 DNA follows: TGTGCCAGCAGTTTGGGGTACCGCACAGATACGCAGTATTTT. Protein: CASSLGYRTDTQYF.

V usage is TRBV9 and J usage is TRBJ2-2; 7 positions agree with TRBD1. After removal of 2 bases from V and 4 bases from J, the junction contained 23 bases not matched to a gene. This CDR3 region has 21 residues. In germline, CDR1 is SGDLS, CDR2 YYNGEE. The CDR3 spells CASSVPDIWTGGFSSTGELFF. Here the CDR3 DNA reads TGTGCCAGCAGCGTTCCCGACATATGGACAGGAGGCTTTAGCTCCACCGGGGAGCTGTTTTTT.

With regard to this clone: Other nucleotide sequences from this sample produce the same CDR3. J is TRBJ2-1 and V is TRBV19; 9 bases are a match to TRBD2. Losses at the gene ends were 9 bases for V and 7 bases for J; bases not matched to a gene: 10. In germline, CDR1 is LNHDA, CDR2 SQIVND (reference sequence). The length of the CDR3 is 14 residues. The CDR3: CASRLAGVGNEQFF. CDR3 nucleotides: TGTGCCAGCAGATTAGCGGGAGTTGGTAATGAGCAGTTCTTC.

The chain employs TRBV5-1 and TRBJ2-2; D might be TRBD2 (6 bases). V was clipped by 0 bases and J by 8 bases, with 11 bases between them. The CDR3 contains 14 residues. Germline CDR1 is SGHRS and CDR2 is YFSETQ. CDR3 sequence: CASSLVEGPGELFF. The CDR3 nucleotides read TGCGCCAGCAGCTTGGTGGAGGGTCCGGGGGAGCTGTTTTTT.

The genes are TRBV29-1 and TRBJ2-1; D might be TRBD1 (6 bases). V was shortened by 5 bases and J by 4 bases, with 15 bases between the two germline ends. This CDR3 spans 14 amino acids. The germline V gene has CDR1 SQVTM and CDR2 ANQGSEA. The CDR3 sequence: CSVLRGGVYNEQFF. For the CDR3, the DNA is TGCAGCGTTCTACGAGGGGGAGTGTACAATGAGCAGTTCTTC.

The chain carries TRBV5-4 and TRBJ2-7, with TRBD1 as a possible D gene (5 bases). V was pared by 0 bases and J by 3 bases, with 13 bases between. The germline V gene has CDR1 SGHNT and CDR2 YYREEE (reference sequence). The CDR3 has 15 amino acids. In DNA, the CDR3 is TGTGCCAGCAGCTTGGCAGGACAACTTAACTACGAGCAGTACTTC. This sequence encodes CASSLAGQLNYEQYF.

V gene TRBV6-5 combines with J gene TRBJ2-7, with unresolved D. V lost 7 bases and J lost 2, with 12 bases in between. Germline V lookup: CDR1 MNHEY, CDR2 SVGAGI. CDR3 length: 13 residues. The chain's CDR3 is CASKPSPAYEQYF. The CDR3 DNA sequence: TGTGCCAGCAAACCAAGTCCGGCCTACGAGCAGTACTTC.

The rearrangement joins TRBV7-2 to TRBJ2-3; D not resolved. This CDR3 comprises 12 residues. The ends were cut back, 6 bases at V and 5 bases at J, with 9 bases in the middle. Germline CDR1 is SGHTA and CDR2 is FQGNSA. The CDR3 is CASSAQGDTQYF. DNA of the CDR3: TGTGCCAGCAGTGCGCAAGGAGATACGCAGTATTTT.

Comment on this clone: The same CDR3 arises from other DNA sequences in this sample as well. The CDR3 is CASSQGVNTEAFF. The DNA of the CDR3 is TGCGCCAGCAGCCAGGGGGTGAACACTGAAGCTTTCTTT. This chain joins TRBV5-1 and TRBJ1-1; 7 positions match TRBD1. The V segment lost 4 bases and the J segment 0 bases; nucleotides outside the gene matches: 0. CDR3 length: 13 amino acids. Germline V CDR1 and CDR2: SGHRS, YFSETQ.

This chain connects TRBV15 to TRBJ2-3; D could derive from TRBD1 or TRBD2 (5 bases each). This CDR3 region has 15 residues. V lost 0 bases, J lost 5 bases, and 12 bases lay in between. The germline gives CDR1 LNHNV, CDR2 YYDKDF (reference sequence). The CDR3 coding sequence is TGTGCCACCAGCAGAGATGGGGCGGGTGGAGATACGCAGTATTTT. Protein product: CATSRDGAGGDTQYF.

This rearrangement joins TRBV5-1 to TRBJ2-1, with D unresolved. This CDR3 region has 11 residues. V dropped 5 bases and J dropped 9 bases, with 9 bases sitting between them. CDR1 is SGHRS, CDR2 YFSETQ, per germline. CDR3 nucleotide sequence: TGCGCCAGCAGGGGAAGGAGTGAGCAGTTCTTC. This codes for CASRGRSEQFF.

The chain recombines TRBV18 with TRBJ2-1; D assignment may be TRBD1 or TRBD2 (5 bases each). The CDR3 has 15 amino acids. Looked up from germline, CDR1 is KGHSH and CDR2 is LQKENI. Trimming stripped 1 base from V and 6 bases from J, with 13 bases between. The chain's CDR3 is CASSPQRDPGNEQFF. CDR3 DNA: TGTGCCAGCTCACCACAACGGGACCCCGGCAATGAGCAGTTCTTC.